This is a list of T cell receptor beta chains from one sample in a study of cytomegalovirus exposure and HLA in healthy donors. Method: immunoSEQ multiplex PCR; TCRdb's copy keeps in-frame clones and lacks some. The sample shows 150,000 to 200,000 clones, 80% of them seen only once. Material for sequencing was PBMCs. These receptors came from a woman aged 45-65 years in good health and CMV-seropositive. Each CDR3 is given with its conserved first and last residue. The D gene is left open where the match is weak. Rows may omit the clone size; those that give it use once, few, many or a size class.

TRBJ2-7	few	TRBV5-4	TRBD2	CASSLEVAGSYEQYF	TGTGCCAGCAGCTTGGAGGTAGCGGGATCCTACGAGCAGTACTTC
TRBJ1-4	once	TRBV19	NA	CASSKGLYPIDEKLFF	TGTGCCAGTAGTAAGGGGCTATACCCCATTGATGAAAAACTGTTTTTT
TRBJ2-2	NA	TRBV7-9	TRBD1	CASSSSPGGPGELFF	TGTGCCAGCAGCTCCTCTCCAGGGGGCCCCGGGGAGCTGTTTTTT
TRBJ2-7	NA	TRBV6-5	TRBD1	CASSYTGTGIHEQYF	TGTGCCAGCAGTTACACCGGGACAGGGATTCACGAGCAGTACTTC
TRBJ2-7	NA	TRBV5-4	TRBD1	CASSLDGTGTYEQYF	TGTGCCAGCAGCTTGGACGGGACAGGGACCTACGAGCAGTACTTC
TRBJ1-2	NA	TRBV27	NA	CATERGSGYTF	TGTGCCACCGAGCGGGGGAGCGGCTACACCTTC
TRBJ2-3	NA	TRBV2	TRBD2	CASSGGLAGGADTQYF	TGTGCCAGCAGCGGCGGACTAGCGGGAGGGGCAGATACGCAGTATTTT
TRBJ1-1	NA	TRBV11-2	NA	CASSTVVPRGTEAFF	TGTGCCAGCAGCACAGTGGTCCCTCGCGGGACTGAAGCTTTCTTT
TRBJ1-5	NA	TRBV28	NA	CATTTQGQPQHF	TGTGCCACCACTACCCAGGGTCAGCCCCAGCATTTT
TRBJ1-2	NA	TRBV7-3	NA	CASSLTASANYGYTF	TGTGCCAGCAGCTTAACAGCGTCGGCTAACTATGGCTACACCTTC
TRBJ2-7	NA	TRBV5-1	TRBD2	CASSRHPTSGGWQYF	TGCGCCAGCAGCCGTCATCCAACTAGCGGGGGGTGGCAGTACTTC
TRBJ2-7	NA	TRBV5-1	TRBD1	CASSLGTGGNEQYF	TGCGCCAGCAGCTTGGGGACAGGGGGCAACGAGCAGTACTTC
TRBJ1-1	once	TRBV7-6	NA	CASSHPGVNTEAFF	TGTGCCAGCAGCCACCCGGGGGTTAACACTGAAGCTTTCTTT
TRBJ1-2	NA	TRBV27	TRBD1	CASSLSSTGGTGYTF	TGTGCCAGCAGTTTATCATCGACAGGGGGCACTGGCTACACCTTC
TRBJ2-5	NA	TRBV30	TRBD2	CAWERGADQETQYF	TGTGCCTGGGAGCGGGGGGCGGACCAAGAGACCCAGTACTTC
TRBJ1-1	NA	TRBV9	NA	CASSGRERAEAFF	TGTGCCAGCAGCGGGAGGGAGCGGGCTGAAGCTTTCTTT
TRBJ2-2	NA	TRBV29-1	NA	CSVEQGWGTGELFF	TGCAGCGTGGAACAGGGCTGGGGCACCGGGGAGCTGTTTTTT
TRBJ2-5	few	TRBV15	TRBD2	CATSLRGEVETQYF	TGTGCCACCAGCCTTCGGGGGGAGGTAGAGACCCAGTACTTC
TRBJ2-2	NA	TRBV5-1	NA	CASRDIMNTGELFF	TGCGCCAGCAGGGACATAATGAACACCGGGGAGCTGTTTTTT
TRBJ1-2	NA	TRBV28	TRBD1	CASLGQGRGNGYTF	TGTGCCAGCTTGGGACAGGGCAGGGGCAATGGCTACACCTTC
TRBJ2-5	few	TRBV11-3	NA	CASSPRAGVGTQYF	TGTGCCAGCAGCCCGAGGGCAGGGGTGGGGACCCAGTACTTC
TRBJ1-2	NA	TRBV7-9	NA	CASSFRDYGYTF	TGTGCCAGCAGTTTCAGGGACTATGGCTACACCTTC
TRBJ2-7	NA	TRBV7-8	TRBD2	CASSTGLAGPYEQYF	TGTGCCAGCAGCACTGGACTAGCGGGGCCCTACGAGCAGTACTTC
TRBJ2-5	NA	TRBV7-2	TRBD1	CASSQGEETQYF	TGTGCCAGCAGCCAGGGGGAAGAGACCCAGTACTTC
TRBJ2-7	once	TRBV28	TRBD1	CASRSKQGKNFYEQYF	TGTGCCAGCAGATCAAAACAGGGGAAGAATTTCTACGAGCAGTACTTC
TRBJ2-2	NA	TRBV7-3	NA	CASSLGPANTGELFF	TGTGCCAGCAGCTTAGGGCCCGCGAACACCGGGGAGCTGTTTTTT
TRBJ1-4	NA	TRBV18	TRBD1	CASSRGTGEIEKLFF	TGTGCCAGCTCACGGGGGACAGGGGAGATTGAAAAACTGTTTTTT
TRBJ1-3	NA	TRBV6-5	NA	CASSPDRFSGNTIYF	TGTGCCAGCAGTCCAGACAGGTTCTCTGGAAACACCATATATTTT
TRBJ1-1	NA	TRBV7-9	NA	CASSKGGTEAFF	TGTGCCAGCAGCAAAGGGGGCACTGAAGCTTTCTTT
TRBJ2-7	NA	TRBV6-4	TRBD2	CASSERGGTDEQYF	TGTGCCAGCAGTGAACGCGGGGGGACCGACGAGCAGTACTTC
TRBJ1-5	NA	TRBV4-3	NA	CASSQIGGQPQHF	TGCGCCAGCAGCCAAATAGGGGGTCAGCCCCAGCATTTT
TRBJ2-1	NA	TRBV18	NA	CASSPPGGNEQFF	TGTGCCAGCTCACCACCAGGAGGCAATGAGCAGTTCTTC
TRBJ2-7	NA	TRBV2	NA	CASNPSAAYEQYF	TGTGCCAGCAACCCTAGCGCCGCTTACGAGCAGTACTTC
TRBJ2-7	few	TRBV9	NA	CASSVTGFSYEQYF	TGTGCCAGCAGCGTTACAGGGTTTTCCTACGAGCAGTACTTC
TRBJ2-2	NA	TRBV29-1	TRBD1	CSVDYRGPRELFF	TGCAGCGTTGACTACAGGGGACCGCGGGAGCTGTTTTTT
TRBJ2-1	few	TRBV4-3	NA	CASSQQDLALPTENNEQFF	TGCGCCAGCAGCCAACAAGATCTAGCCCTTCCGACGGAAAACAATGAGCAGTTCTTC
TRBJ2-7	few	TRBV6-4	TRBD2	CASSDGGLAGSYEQYF	TGTGCCAGCAGTGACGGAGGACTAGCGGGATCCTACGAGCAGTACTTC
TRBJ2-6	NA	TRBV5-1	TRBD1	CASSPPTGYGANVLTF	TGCGCCAGCAGCCCACCGACAGGGTATGGGGCCAACGTCCTGACTTTC
TRBJ1-6	NA	TRBV6-5	NA	CASSYRPGLSNSPLHF	TGTGCCAGCAGTTACAGGCCAGGGCTCAGTAATTCACCCCTCCACTTT
TRBJ2-7	NA	TRBV5-1	NA	CASSLAGGWDRAEEQYF	TGCGCCAGCAGCTTGGCGGGGGGGTGGGACAGGGCTGAAGAGCAGTACTTC
TRBJ2-1	NA	TRBV6-5	TRBD1	CASRTGTGLYNEQFF	TGTGCCAGCAGGACTGGGACAGGGCTGTACAATGAGCAGTTCTTC
TRBJ2-4	few	TRBV28	NA	CASSSSMPKNIQYF	TGTGCCAGCAGCTCGAGCATGCCCAAAAACATTCAGTACTTC
TRBJ2-1	NA	TRBV7-2	TRBD2	CASSLAPLAGTYNEQFF	TGTGCCAGCAGCTTAGCGCCATTAGCGGGAACCTACAATGAGCAGTTCTTC
TRBJ1-5	NA	TRBV9	TRBD1	CASSPGGMQPQHF	TGTGCCAGCAGCCCAGGGGGCATGCAGCCCCAGCATTTT
TRBJ1-1	NA	TRBV19	TRBD1	CASVAGGNTEAFF	TGTGCCAGTGTGGCAGGGGGGAACACTGAAGCTTTCTTT
TRBJ1-5	few	TRBV7-2	NA	CASSALGPNQPQHF	TGTGCCAGCAGCGCTCTGGGGCCGAATCAGCCCCAGCATTTT
TRBJ2-2	NA	TRBV4-2	TRBD1	CASVGQGHGTGELFF	TGTGCCAGCGTCGGACAGGGTCATGGCACCGGGGAGCTGTTTTTT
TRBJ2-1	NA	TRBV7-6	NA	CASSRQGNEQFF	TGTGCCAGCAGCCGCCAGGGTAATGAGCAGTTCTTC
TRBJ2-3	NA	TRBV6-1	TRBD1	CASSGDRGIFTDTQYF	TGTGCCAGCAGTGGGGACAGGGGGATTTTCACAGATACGCAGTATTTT
TRBJ2-5	NA	TRBV9	TRBD1	CASSVAGDRGWETQYF	TGTGCCAGCAGCGTAGCTGGGGACAGGGGCTGGGAGACCCAGTACTTC
TRBJ1-2	NA	TRBV18	NA	CASSPPTSSNYGYTF	TGTGCCAGCTCACCACCGACATCTTCTAACTATGGCTACACCTTC
TRBJ2-7	NA	TRBV10-3	NA	CAISQGTEQYF	TGTGCCATCAGTCAGGGCACGGAGCAGTACTTC
TRBJ1-4	NA	TRBV5-1	NA	CASREVYEKLFF	TGCGCCAGCCGGGAAGTTTATGAAAAACTGTTTTTT
TRBJ2-7	NA	TRBV11-1	NA	CASSLEALGYEQYF	TGTGCCAGCAGCTTAGAGGCCCTAGGCTACGAGCAGTACTTC
TRBJ2-1	once	TRBV5-4	NA	CASSFGGNEQFF	TGTGCCAGCAGCTTCGGGGGCAATGAGCAGTTCTTC
TRBJ2-5	NA	TRBV7-2	TRBD2	CASSNRGGGPYQETQYF	TGTGCCAGCAGCAATCGCGGGGGGGGACCGTACCAAGAGACCCAGTACTTC
TRBJ2-7	NA	TRBV9	TRBD1	CASSPSGTGTYEQYF	TGTGCCAGCAGCCCATCCGGGACAGGGACCTACGAGCAGTACTTC